This TCR beta chain was sequenced for a study of T cell repertoires in Merkel cell carcinoma (dated by TCRdb to between 2018 and 2021). About the investigation overall: Patients who had received intralesional immunotherapy or systemic immune checkpoint blockade ahead of the biopsy were left out. MCPyV-specific clonotypes were first defined by tetramer sorting, cloning and paired TCR sequencing of expanded tumor-infiltrating lymphocytes. To be included, a subject needed both a diagnosis of MCPyV-positive Merkel cell carcinoma and tumor-infiltrating lymphocytes that had been successfully expanded in vitro. What the work shows at the level of the full study, not this receptor alone: Normal tissue biopsies were not studied.

From V the trimming removes 0 bases and from J it removes 1 base, while the gene matches leave 5 bases of the junction unaccounted for. From its cysteine to its phenylalanine, the CDR3 spans 16 amino acids. Only the CDR3 part of the read is kept: 48 bases, read in frame from the first base. CDR1 and CDR2 are read off the germline V gene as MGHRA and YSYEKL. As for this clone: No antigen is known for it. It has no much larger one-base neighbor in the sample; base qualities were not kept.

Each study subject had MCPyV-positive Merkel cell carcinoma confirmed by biopsy and had serum antibodies to T-antigen that tested positive. Genomic DNA was extracted from a handful of adjacent 10-micron frozen tumor sections without any cell sorting or culture. About 5 x 5 x 5 mm of tumor biopsy tissue was frozen in optimal cutting temperature compound. In the frozen biopsy, scout sections stained with hematoxylin and eosin confirmed plenty of Merkel cell carcinoma along with infiltrating cells. The immunoSEQ assay was used both to sequence TRB CDR3 from tumor genomic DNA and to process the resulting data. In TCRdb, the immuneACCESS table is reduced to in-frame sequences with V and J assigned. These tables do not hold every clone; where another copy was compared, an unresolved V gene accounts for under half, and the others remain unexplained. Recorded for this sample are 12,000 to 15,000 clones; under 85% of them occurred a single time. 17% of the sample is taken by the ten largest.

The sample taken for sequencing was tumor tissue. The clonotype was recovered from an adult with Merkel cell carcinoma. In this chain, TRBV4-1 is recombined with TRBJ1-1; 7 junctional bases match TRBD1. The CDR3 protein: CASSQERQGGNTEAFF. Read as DNA, the sequence is TGCGCCAGCAGCCAAGAAAGACAGGGAGGGAACACTGAAGCTTTCTTT.